This T cell receptor (beta chain) was retrieved from a study of shared clonotypes between healthy human individuals. Sorted subsets were amplified in replicate PCRs using 150 to 250 ng DNA, approximately 30,000 T cell genomes. Assay: immunoSEQ multiplex PCR; the TCRdb copy retains only in-frame clones and omits some. The data contain roughly 760,000 clones, roughly 70% of them singletons. V was trimmed by 1 base and J by 7 bases, leaving 8 bases between them. Germline loops: CDR1 GTSNPN, CDR2 SVGIG (reference sequence). The CDR3 extends over 11 amino acids. V and J are TRBV30 and TRBJ2-7; D is ambiguous. Sequencing was carried out using memory CD4+ T cells sorted from blood. Subset noted: CD45RA-negative fraction. The clonotype was recovered from a woman in her 30s in good health. Here the CDR3 reads CAWSASWEQYF. CDR3 bases: TGTGCCTGGAGTGCTTCCTGGGAGCAGTACTTC.